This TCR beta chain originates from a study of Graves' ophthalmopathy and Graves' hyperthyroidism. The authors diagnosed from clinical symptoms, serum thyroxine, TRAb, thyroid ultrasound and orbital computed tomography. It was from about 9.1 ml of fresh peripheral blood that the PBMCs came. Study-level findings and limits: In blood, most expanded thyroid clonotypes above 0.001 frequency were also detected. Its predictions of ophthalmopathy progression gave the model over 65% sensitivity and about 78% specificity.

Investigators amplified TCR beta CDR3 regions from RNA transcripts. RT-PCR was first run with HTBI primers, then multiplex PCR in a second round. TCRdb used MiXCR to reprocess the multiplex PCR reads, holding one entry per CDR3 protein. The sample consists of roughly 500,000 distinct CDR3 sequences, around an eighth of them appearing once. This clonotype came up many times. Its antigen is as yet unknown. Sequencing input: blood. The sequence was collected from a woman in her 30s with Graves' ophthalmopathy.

CDR3 protein: CSAPRQGANTEAFF. CDR3 DNA sequence: TGCAGTGCGCCCCGACAGGGAGCGAACACTGAAGCTTTCTTT. V gene TRBV20-1 combines with J gene TRBJ1-1; TRBD1 matches 7 bases. Losses at the gene ends were 6 bases for V and 1 base for J; bases not matched to a gene: 8. The length of the CDR3 is 14 residues. Germline CDR1 is DFQATT and CDR2 is SNEGSKA (reference sequence).